The next 8 T cell receptor beta chains were all read from a single sample in a study of CD8 T cells in Susac syndrome. Reverse transcription of roughly 0.5 to 1 ug RNA was carried out with random hexamers. Each CDR3 protein gets one entry after TCRdb re-called the immunoSEQ multiplex PCR reads with MiXCR. The table records around 300,000 distinct CDR3 sequences, almost 85% of them present only once. The sample comprised CD8+ T cells from PBMCs. The receptors shown here come from a human donor with multiple sclerosis.

This chain connects TRBV14 to TRBJ2-3, with D possibly being TRBD2 (6 bases). This CDR3 is built from 16 residues. Germline V gene lookup returns CDR1 SGHDN and CDR2 FVKESK. Trimming shortened V by 2 bases and J by 0 bases, and 12 bases separated the two germline ends. The CDR3, as DNA: TGTGCCAGCAGCCAACTTAGCGGATCTAGCACAGATACGCAGTATTTT. Its translation is CASSQLSGSSTDTQYF.

The chain joins TRBV6-1 to TRBJ2-1, with TRBD2 matching 10 bases. Trimming removed 5 bases from V and 10 bases from J; junction bases left unmatched: 23. This CDR3 contains 19 residues. Per the germline V gene, CDR1 is MNHNS and CDR2 is SASEGT. The CDR3 coding sequence is TGTGCCAGCAGTCGGACCTGGACAGAAGCTAGCGGGAGAGATTACGAGCAGTTCTTC. Encoded protein: CASSRTWTEASGRDYEQFF.

J is TRBJ1-2 and V is TRBV2; 9 nucleotides agree with TRBD1. Germline CDR1 is SNHLY and CDR2 is FYNNEI. Unmatched junction bases numbered 15, after V lost 4 bases and J lost 0 bases. This CDR3 has 19 residues. This chain's CDR3 is CASSANSDRGVYPNYGYTF. The CDR3 coding sequence is TGTGCCAGCAGTGCAAATTCGGACAGGGGCGTTTACCCTAACTATGGCTACACCTTC.

This rearrangement joins TRBV28 to TRBJ2-3, with a possible D match to TRBD2 (6 bases). CDR1 MDHEN and CDR2 SYDVKM come from the germline V gene. The CDR3 has 16 residues. The germline V and J ends were trimmed by 5 bases and 4 bases, with 19 bases remaining between them. Here the CDR3 DNA reads TGTGCCAGCAGTCCCCGCGCGGGAAGTAGGGCAGATACGCAGTATTTT. Translated: CASSPRAGSRADTQYF.

The gene calls are TRBV10-3 and TRBJ2-1, with 12 positions matching TRBD1. The V gene end was trimmed by 2 bases and the J gene end by 3 bases; junction bases not matched to a gene: 17. This CDR3 is 21 amino acids long. The V gene's germline CDR1 is ENHRY and CDR2 SYGVKD. This CDR3 reads CAISEPWDRGLSSSVYNEQFF. The CDR3 region has the DNA TGTGCCATCAGTGAGCCCTGGGACAGGGGGCTCAGTAGTTCGGTCTACAATGAGCAGTTCTTC.

This clonotype was observed once. The chain joins TRBV14 to TRBJ2-7; 7 nucleotides agree with TRBD2. This CDR3 is built from 12 residues. J lost 6 bases, V lost 3 bases, and 2 bases had no gene match. From germline, CDR1 is SGHDN and CDR2 FVKESK. The CDR3 sequence is CASSHGRVEQYF. CDR3 DNA: TGTGCCAGCAGCCATGGGAGGGTCGAGCAGTACTTC.

This clonotype was picked up a small number of times. The genes are TRBV4-3 and TRBJ2-7; D ambiguous. Germline lookup yields CDR1 LGHNA and CDR2 YSLEER. The CDR3 runs 14 residues. Trimming took 1 base from V and 3 from J, leaving 10 bases between them. CDR3 in DNA: TGCGCCAGCAGCCAAGTCTCAGGAGACTACGAGCAGTACTTC. Protein product: CASSQVSGDYEQYF.

This chain uses TRBV7-2 with TRBJ2-3; D is possibly TRBD1 (5 bases). This CDR3 region has 15 residues. The germline V and J ends were trimmed by 6 bases and 2 bases, with 15 bases remaining between them. Per germline, CDR1 SGHTA and CDR2 FQGNSA. Here the CDR3 reads CASSTKLGHTDTQYF. DNA of the CDR3: TGTGCCAGCAGTACCAAGTTGGGGCACACAGATACGCAGTATTTT.